This T cell receptor (beta chain) was sequenced during a study of cytomegalovirus exposure and HLA in healthy donors. Findings and limits, study-wide: According to the study, roughly 180 TCR beta chains were cytomegalovirus-associated. Analysis performed later found 16,000 or so TCR beta sequences associated with HLA alleles at 0.05 false discovery rate.

This clone was counted once. Its antigen is currently unknown. Healthy individuals who donated bone marrow served as the donors. Researchers ran the PCR with 60 Vbeta and 13 Jbeta primers. Libraries were prepared by immunoSEQ multiplex PCR; TCRdb keeps only in-frame clonotypes and omits some of them. The sample has 100,000 to 130,000 clones, 82% seen once. With 1 base clipped from V and 4 bases from J, the junction kept 6 bases outside the gene matches. CDR1 and CDR2 (germline): WSHSY, SAAADI. CDR3 length: 15 amino acids. The specimen was PBMCs. The sequence was collected from a man under 40 in good health and CMV-seropositive. V is TRBV10-2 and J is TRBJ2-7, with 8 bases identical to TRBD2. CDR3 protein: CASSELGLGVYEQYF. CDR3 DNA sequence: TGCGCCAGCAGTGAGTTGGGACTAGGAGTGTACGAGCAGTACTTC.